Each of the 5 T cell receptor beta chains below was sequenced from the same sample in a study of CD8 T cells in Susac syndrome. Reverse transcription used about 0.45 to 1 ug RNA and random hexamers. TCRdb reanalysed the immunoSEQ multiplex PCR reads using MiXCR and keeps one entry per CDR3 protein. The data contain 55,000 to 85,000 distinct CDR3 sequences, over 95% of them singletons. Sample: CD4+ T cells from PBMCs. All receptors derive from a human donor with multiple sclerosis.

The CDR3 DNA is TGCGCCAGCAGCTTTAAAACAGGGGACTCTGGAAACACCATATATTTT. Protein sequence: CASSFKTGDSGNTIYF. The gene calls are TRBV5-1 and TRBJ1-3; TRBD1 aligns across 7 bases. Trimming removed 2 bases from V and 0 bases from J; junction bases left unmatched: 5. The length of the CDR3 is 16 residues. Germline V gene data show CDR1 as SGHRS and CDR2 as YFSETQ.

This chain connects TRBV29-1 to TRBJ1-5; perhaps TRBD1 as D (6 bases). CDR1 SQVTM and CDR2 ANQGSEA come from the germline V gene. V was cut by 4 bases and J by 0 bases, with 7 bases left in between. The CDR3 is 13 residues long. CDR3 in amino acids: CSVGGHSNQPQHF. The CDR3 DNA sequence: TGCAGCGTTGGGGGGCATAGCAATCAGCCCCAGCATTTT.

The chain couples TRBV7-2 to TRBJ2-2; the match to TRBD1 covers 7 bases. The CDR3 has 16 residues. V trimming: 4 bases; J trimming: 1 base; junction bases outside the gene matches: 6. Germline loops: CDR1 SGHTA, CDR2 FQGNSA. CDR3 in amino acids: CASSSRQGGNTGELFF. The CDR3 DNA follows: TGTGCCAGCAGCTCTCGACAGGGTGGGAACACCGGGGAGCTGTTTTTT.

The chain employs TRBV30 and TRBJ2-5; D uncertain. This CDR3 is built from 13 residues. Germline CDR1 is GTSNPN and CDR2 is SVGIG (reference sequence). V was shortened by 4 bases and J by 4 bases, with 13 bases between the two germline ends. In DNA, the CDR3 is TGTGCCTGGATGGTGGGCGGAGTAGAGACCCAGTACTTC. Amino acid sequence: CAWMVGGVETQYF.

The chain recombines TRBV3-1 with TRBJ1-2, with 8 nucleotides matching TRBD1. Germline assignment: CDR1 LGHDT and CDR2 YNNKEL (reference sequence). V gave up 4 bases and J gave up 8 bases; unmatched junction bases: 9. The CDR3 extends over 14 amino acids. The chain's CDR3 is CASSRGTGSAGYTF. CDR3 nucleotide sequence: TGTGCCAGCAGCCGAGGGACAGGTTCTGCCGGCTACACCTTC.